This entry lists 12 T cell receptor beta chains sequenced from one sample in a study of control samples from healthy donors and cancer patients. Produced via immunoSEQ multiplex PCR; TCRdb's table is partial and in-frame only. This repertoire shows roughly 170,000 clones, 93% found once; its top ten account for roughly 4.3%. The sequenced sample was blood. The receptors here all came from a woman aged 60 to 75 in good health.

CDR3 amino acids: CASSPQGSGDTDTQYF. CDR3 DNA sequence: TGCGCCAGCAGCCCCCAGGGGAGCGGGGACACAGATACGCAGTATTTT. V gene TRBV5-1 combines with J gene TRBJ2-3; weak D call: TRBD2 (7 bases). Germline assignment: CDR1 SGHRS and CDR2 YFSETQ. The CDR3 covers 16 residues. The germline V and J ends were trimmed by 4 bases and 2 bases, with 17 bases remaining between them.

This CDR3 reads CASSLENTEAFF. CDR3 nucleotides: TGTGCCAGCAGTTTAGAGAACACTGAAGCTTTCTTT. J is TRBJ1-1 and V is TRBV27, with D uncertain. V shed 2 bases and J shed 1 base, with 2 bases lying between them. The CDR3 sequence is 12 residues long. Germline lookup yields CDR1 MNHEY and CDR2 SMNVEV (reference sequence).

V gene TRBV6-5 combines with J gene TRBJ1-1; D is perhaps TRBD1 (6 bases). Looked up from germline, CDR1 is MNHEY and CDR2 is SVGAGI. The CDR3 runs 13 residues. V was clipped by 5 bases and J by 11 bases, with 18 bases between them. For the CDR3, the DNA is TGTGCCAGCAGTATCGACAGAGGCACAGGGGCTTTCTTT. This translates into CASSIDRGTGAFF.

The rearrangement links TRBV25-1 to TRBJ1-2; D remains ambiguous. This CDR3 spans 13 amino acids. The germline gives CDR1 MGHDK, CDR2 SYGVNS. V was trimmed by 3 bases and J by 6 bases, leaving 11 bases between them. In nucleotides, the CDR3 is TGTGCCAGCAGTGATGTCCGTGACCATGGCTACACCTTC. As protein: CASSDVRDHGYTF.

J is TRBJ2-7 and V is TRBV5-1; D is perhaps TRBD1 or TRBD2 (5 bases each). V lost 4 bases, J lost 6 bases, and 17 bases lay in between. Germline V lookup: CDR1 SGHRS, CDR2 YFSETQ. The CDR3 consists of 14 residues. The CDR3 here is CASSRQRGQGEQYF. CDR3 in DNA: TGCGCCAGCAGCCGACAACGAGGGCAGGGCGAGCAGTACTTC.

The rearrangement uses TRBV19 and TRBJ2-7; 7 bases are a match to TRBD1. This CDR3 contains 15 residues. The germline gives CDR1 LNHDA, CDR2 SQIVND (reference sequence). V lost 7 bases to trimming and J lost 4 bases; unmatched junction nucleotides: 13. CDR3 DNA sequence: TGTGCCAGTACCCCAACGGGACAGAGACAATACGAGCAGTACTTC. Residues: CASTPTGQRQYEQYF.

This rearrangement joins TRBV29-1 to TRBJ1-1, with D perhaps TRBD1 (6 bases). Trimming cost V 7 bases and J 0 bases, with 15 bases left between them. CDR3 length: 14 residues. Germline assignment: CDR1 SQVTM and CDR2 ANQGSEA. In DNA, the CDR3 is TGCAGCGCCCCCCTACAGGGTTTGAACACTGAAGCTTTCTTT. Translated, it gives CSAPLQGLNTEAFF.

CDR3 amino acids: CASSILWTGWVQNEQFF. The CDR3 DNA sequence: TGTGCCAGTAGTATACTATGGACAGGGTGGGTTCAAAATGAGCAGTTCTTC. The chain links TRBV19 to TRBJ2-1; TRBD1 matches 8 bases. Losses at the gene ends were 2 bases for V and 7 bases for J; bases not matched to a gene: 13. CDR1 and CDR2 from the germline V gene are LNHDA and SQIVND (reference sequence). The CDR3 loop spans 17 amino acids.

CDR3 protein: CAISATAISGNTIYF. CDR3 DNA: TGTGCCATCAGCGCGACAGCGATCTCTGGAAACACCATATATTTT. V usage is TRBV10-3 and J usage is TRBJ1-3; TRBD1 might be the D (5 bases). The germline V and J ends were trimmed by 6 bases and 0 bases, with 12 bases remaining between them. CDR1 and CDR2 (germline): ENHRY, SYGVKD. The CDR3 runs to 15 residues.

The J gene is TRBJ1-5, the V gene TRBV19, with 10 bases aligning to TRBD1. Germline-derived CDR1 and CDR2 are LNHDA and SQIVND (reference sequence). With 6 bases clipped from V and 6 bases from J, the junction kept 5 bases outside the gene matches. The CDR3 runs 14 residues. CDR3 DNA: TGTGCCAGTAGGGATGGGACAGGGGTTCAGCCCCAGCATTTT. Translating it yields CASRDGTGVQPQHF.

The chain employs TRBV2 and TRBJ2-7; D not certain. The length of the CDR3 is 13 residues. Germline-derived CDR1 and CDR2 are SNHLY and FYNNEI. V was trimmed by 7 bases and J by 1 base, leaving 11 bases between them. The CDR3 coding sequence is TGTGCCAGCACCATGGTCAAGTCCTACGAGCAGTACTTC. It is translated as CASTMVKSYEQYF.

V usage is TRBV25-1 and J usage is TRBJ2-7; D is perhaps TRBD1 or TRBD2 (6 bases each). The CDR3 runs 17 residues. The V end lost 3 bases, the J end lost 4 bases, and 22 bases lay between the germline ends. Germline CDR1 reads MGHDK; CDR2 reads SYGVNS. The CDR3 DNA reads TGTGCCAGCAGTGACTCCAGGGGTGGGGGGCATCCTTACGAGCAGTACTTC. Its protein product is CASSDSRGGGHPYEQYF.